This TCR beta chain is drawn from a study of graft-versus-host responses after intestinal transplantation. General study results and limits: After transplant, early declines in HvG clones were associated with peak levels of circulating GvH clones. GvH clonotypes were identified within recipient marrow, with a subset emerging first in ileum or blood.

Profiled with immunoSEQ multiplex PCR; TCRdb holds only in-frame clones, not every one. The sample includes just over 95,000 clones, 80% to 95% of them seen just once. Losses at the gene ends were 11 bases for V and 6 bases for J; bases not matched to a gene: 12. The CDR3 has 13 residues. CDR1 and CDR2 from the germline V gene are MNHEY and SVGAGI. Note on this clone: Antigen specificity is unknown.

The chain couples TRBV6-5 to TRBJ2-5; 7 bases map to TRBD2. This clonotype was sampled from a human donor who received an intestinal transplant. The source was unstimulated CD4+ T cells sorted from spleen or lymph node cells, collected before intestinal transplant. CDR3 DNA: TGTGCCGTCTTTAGGGAGGGCCTTAAGACCCAGTACTTC. This encodes CAVFREGLKTQYF.